This T cell receptor beta chain was recovered during a study of shared clonotypes between healthy human individuals. Study summary: Three plates each covered CD4 naive and memory; CD8 naive two, CD8 memory one.

The naive CD8 subset, CD45RO-negative cells positively selected for CCR7, excluded terminally differentiated effector memory CD45RA+ cells. V shed 3 bases and J shed 6 bases, with 15 bases lying between them. The CDR3 is 14 amino acids. From germline, CDR1 is SNHLY and CDR2 FYNNEI. Method: immunoSEQ multiplex PCR; TCRdb's copy keeps in-frame clones and lacks some. The table has some 2 million clones, about 95% seen once. This clone was observed a few times. The receptor was isolated from a young man in good health. The V call is TRBV2, the J call TRBJ2-7; tentatively, D is TRBD2 (5 bases). The source material was naive CD8+ T cells sorted from blood. This chain's CDR3 is CASSDWTHGLEQYF. CDR3 sequence (DNA): TGTGCCAGCAGTGATTGGACTCACGGGCTCGAGCAGTACTTC.